The 24 T cell receptor beta chains below come from one sample, sequenced in a study of T cells in Graves' hyperthyroidism and ophthalmopathy (dated by TCRdb to the late 2010s). The library was generated by multiplex PCR. Instrument used: Illumina HiSeq 2000. The TCR beta CDR3 regions were amplified from RNA transcripts. A first-round RT-PCR of the TCR CDR3 used the HTBI primer set with the Qiagen OneStep RT-PCR kit. The public sequencing data were trimmed at Q25 with fastp and processed into clonotypes with MiXCR by TCRdb, which kept only in-frame beta chains. Rows are unified per CDR3 protein, each entry keeping the most common DNA and genes. The sample data list around 600,000 distinct CDR3 sequences, and about a sixth of these were observed just once. Together, the top ten hold roughly 3.5% of the sample. The sequencing sample was made of blood. These TCRs come from a woman in her forties with Graves' ophthalmopathy.

V is TRBV7-9 and J is TRBJ2-4; 7 nucleotides agree with TRBD2. CDR1 is SEHNR and CDR2 is FQNEAQ in the germline V gene (reference sequence). Germline trimming cut 8 bases from V and 9 bases from J; bases unmatched to any gene: 10. This CDR3 has 13 amino acids. This CDR3 reads CASGYTSVGIQYF. CDR3 nucleotide sequence: TGTGCCAGCGGCTACACTAGCGTGGGCATTCAGTACTTC.

This clonotype was detected many times. V usage is TRBV28 and J usage is TRBJ2-1, with D unresolved. The CDR3 is 12 amino acids. The germline V gene has CDR1 MDHEN and CDR2 SYDVKM. V was cut by 6 bases and J by 7 bases, with 10 bases left in between. DNA of the CDR3: TGTGCCAGCAGCAAGTCTAGGAATGAGCAGTTCTTC. It codes for CASSKSRNEQFF.

This clonotype was seen at least ten times. This rearrangement joins TRBV28 to TRBJ2-7; TRBD2 might be the D (6 bases). V lost 5 bases to trimming and J lost 7 bases, with 12 bases between them. CDR3 length: 12 residues. CDR1 and CDR2 from the germline V gene are MDHEN and SYDVKM. CDR3 sequence reads: CASSSAGLEQYF. CDR3 DNA: TGTGCCAGCAGTAGCGCGGGGCTGGAGCAGTACTTC.

This clonotype was detected ten times or more. This sequence joins TRBV28 and TRBJ2-7, with 8 bases aligning to TRBD1. There are 12 residues in the CDR3. The J segment lost 9 bases and the V segment lost 3 bases, leaving 4 bases of the junction unmatched. The V gene's germline CDR1 is MDHEN and CDR2 SYDVKM. CDR3 region: CASSLDRAAQYF. The DNA for the CDR3 is TGTGCCAGCAGTTTGGACAGGGCGGCGCAGTACTTC.

The chain uses TRBV6-1 and TRBJ1-5; D may be TRBD1 (5 bases). Germline assignment: CDR1 MNHNS and CDR2 SASEGT. This CDR3 is 15 amino acids long. V gave up 5 bases and J gave up 3 bases, with 14 bases separating them. The CDR3 sequence is CASSSWVGDNQPQHF. The CDR3 DNA is TGTGCCAGCAGTTCCTGGGTGGGGGACAATCAGCCCCAGCATTTT.

This clonotype was found a few times. The chain joins TRBV2 to TRBJ2-1; D remains ambiguous. CDR1 is SNHLY, CDR2 FYNNEI, per germline. The ends were cut back, 5 bases at V and 8 bases at J, with 7 bases in the middle. CDR3 length equals 11 residues. This CDR3 is CASSFTYEQFF. The CDR3 region has the DNA TGTGCCAGCAGTTTTACCTATGAGCAGTTCTTC. The full variable domain, its missing parts supplied by reference TRBV2 and TRBJ2-1, is EPEVTQTPSHQVTQMGQEVILRCVPISNHLYFYWYRQILGQKVEFLVSFYNNEISEKSEIFDDQFSVERPDGSNFTLKIRSTKLEDSAMYFCASSFTYEQFFGPGTRLTVL.

The gene calls are TRBV5-1 and TRBJ1-2; D ambiguous. The CDR3 consists of 14 residues. In germline, CDR1 is SGHRS, CDR2 YFSETQ. V lost 0 bases, J lost 4 bases, and 10 bases lay in between. CDR3 in DNA: TGCGCCAGCAGCTTGGGCGTTGGGCTCTATGGCTACACCTTC. It specifies CASSLGVGLYGYTF.

This clonotype has at least ten counts. The chain employs TRBV11-2 and TRBJ1-2, with D possibly matching TRBD1 (5 bases). The V and J ends lost 5 bases and 0 bases respectively, with 7 bases between them. Germline-derived CDR1 and CDR2 are SGHAT and FQNNGV. The CDR3 covers 13 residues. The CDR3 sequence is CASSPTANYGYTF. The CDR3 DNA is TGTGCCAGCAGCCCGACAGCTAACTATGGCTACACCTTC.

This clonotype was seen many times. V and J are TRBV11-2 and TRBJ2-5, with 8 bases aligning to TRBD1. The germline CDR1 and CDR2 sequences are SGHAT and FQNNGV. The V and J ends lost 5 bases and 2 bases, in that order; junction bases with no gene match: 10. The length of the CDR3 is 16 residues. CDR3 residues: CASSNRTGIKQETQYF. The CDR3 DNA reads TGTGCCAGCAGCAACAGGACAGGGATAAAACAAGAGACCCAGTACTTC.

This clonotype showed up just a few times. The V gene is TRBV20-1, the J gene TRBJ1-2; D gene unclear. Trimming stripped 5 bases from V and 7 bases from J, with 11 bases between. This CDR3 contains 11 residues. Germline CDR1 is DFQATT and CDR2 is SNEGSKA (reference sequence). The CDR3 is CSAWTSSGYTF. The CDR3 DNA reads as TGCAGTGCTTGGACCTCTTCTGGCTACACCTTC.

The V and J genes are TRBV9 and TRBJ2-1, with 11 bases fitting TRBD2. Germline V gene sequence: CDR1 SGDLS, CDR2 YYNGEE. The CDR3 sequence is 18 residues long. Trimming cost V 0 bases and J 5 bases; bases outside gene matches: 10. The CDR3 sequence: CASSVAEVAGGRDNEQFF. The CDR3 nucleotides are TGTGCCAGCAGCGTAGCTGAAGTAGCGGGGGGGCGGGACAATGAGCAGTTCTTC.

The rearrangement uses TRBV7-9 and TRBJ2-7; D tentatively fits TRBD1 or TRBD2 (5 bases each). The CDR3 sequence is 15 residues long. V was shortened by 1 base and J by 3 bases, with 13 bases between the two germline ends. Germline CDR1 reads SEHNR; CDR2 reads FQNEAQ (reference sequence). The CDR3 is CASSLGGSGLYEQYF. The CDR3 coding sequence is TGTGCCAGCAGCTTAGGGGGGAGCGGACTCTACGAGCAGTACTTC.

The chain employs TRBV20-1 and TRBJ1-2, with D possibly TRBD1 on 6 matching bases. The length of the CDR3 is 12 residues. V was clipped by 7 bases and J by 4 bases, with 13 bases between them. Germline CDR1 is DFQATT and CDR2 is SNEGSKA (reference sequence). CDR3 loop: CSVEGGGYGYTF. The CDR3 DNA is TGCAGTGTCGAAGGGGGTGGCTATGGCTACACCTTC.

This clonotype turned up a few times. The gene calls are TRBV12-3 or TRBV12-4 and TRBJ1-5; weak D call: TRBD1 (5 bases). V lost 5 bases and J lost 3, with 14 bases in between. The CDR3 is 15 amino acids. The CDR3 protein is CASSLTGPVNQPQHF. In DNA form, the CDR3 reads TGTGCCAGCAGTCTGACGGGACCGGTCAATCAGCCCCAGCATTTT.

This clonotype was seen ten or more times. The V gene is TRBV20-1, the J gene TRBJ1-1, with D possibly being TRBD1 (5 bases). Trimming took 6 bases from V and 5 from J, leaving 13 bases between them. This CDR3 has 12 residues. The germline V gene has CDR1 DFQATT and CDR2 SNEGSKA (reference sequence). The chain's CDR3 is CSAQNGGTEAFF. CDR3 coding DNA: TGCAGTGCACAGAACGGGGGGACTGAAGCTTTCTTT.

CDR3 sequence: CASSHGQEGTGELFF. CDR3 in DNA: TGTGCCAGCAGCCACGGACAGGAGGGGACCGGGGAGCTGTTTTTT. J is TRBJ2-2 and V is TRBV7-8, with D possibly TRBD1 on 7 matching bases. Germline loops: CDR1 SGHVS, CDR2 FQNEAQ. V was clipped by 5 bases and J by 5 bases, with 15 bases between them. CDR3 length equals 15 residues.

This clonotype was picked up many times. This sequence joins TRBV18 and TRBJ2-5; TRBD2 agrees at 7 bases. Germline V gene lookup returns CDR1 KGHSH and CDR2 LQKENI. Germline trimming cut 0 bases from V and 4 bases from J; bases unmatched to any gene: 2. This CDR3 comprises 14 residues. CDR3 residues: CASSPPGRGETQYF. CDR3 coding DNA: TGTGCCAGCTCACCACCGGGGAGGGGAGAGACCCAGTACTTC.

This clonotype appeared a few times. For the CDR3, the DNA is TGTGCCAGTAGTATGGGCCTAGCGGGATGGCCCTACAATGAGCAGTTCTTC. Protein: CASSMGLAGWPYNEQFF. The chain joins TRBV19 to TRBJ2-1, with 9 positions matching TRBD2. The length of the CDR3 is 17 residues. J lost 2 bases, V lost 3 bases, and 8 bases had no gene match. The germline gives CDR1 LNHDA, CDR2 SQIVND (reference sequence).

Comments on this clonotype: This sequence may be a read error, since a much larger clone differs from it by one base. CDR3 in amino acids: CASSKDREIYEQYF. In nucleotides, the CDR3 is TGTGCCAGCTCTAAGGACAGGGAGATATACGAGCAGTACTTC. The chain joins TRBV28 to TRBJ2-7, with TRBD1 identical over 8 bases. Unmatched junction bases numbered 10, after V lost 8 bases and J lost 4 bases. Germline V gene data show CDR1 as MDHEN and CDR2 as SYDVKM. The CDR3 length is 14 residues. Looking up the rest from reference TRBV28 and TRBJ2-7 gives the full variable domain: DVKVTQSSRYLVKRTGEKVFLECVQDMDHENMFWYRQDPGLGLRLIYFSYDVKMKEKGDIPEGYSVSREKKERFSLILESASTNQTSMYLCASSKDREIYEQYFGPGTRLTVT.

This chain links TRBV19 with TRBJ2-3; D is possibly TRBD2 (6 bases). The germline CDR1 and CDR2 sequences are LNHDA and SQIVND (reference sequence). The CDR3 is 16 amino acids. V was pared by 7 bases and J by 0 bases, with 17 bases between. In DNA form, the CDR3 reads TGTGCCAGTACGTCTAGCGAGAGGCCTAGCACAGATACGCAGTATTTT. This gives the protein CASTSSERPSTDTQYF.

This clonotype was seen only a few times. This chain uses TRBV19 with TRBJ1-1; possible D gene TRBD1, 5 bases. The ends were cut back, 7 bases at V and 3 bases at J, with 9 bases in the middle. Germline V CDR1 and CDR2: LNHDA, SQIVND (reference sequence). This CDR3 contains 12 residues. CDR3 in amino acids: CASTSGYTEAFF. The CDR3 DNA follows: TGTGCCAGTACCTCAGGGTACACTGAAGCTTTCTTT.

This clonotype has only a few counts. The chain has TRBV27 and TRBJ2-5; D might be TRBD1 or TRBD2, each matching 5 bases. Germline CDR1 MNHEY, CDR2 SMNVEV (reference sequence). Trimming took 3 bases from V and 5 from J, leaving 13 bases between them. The CDR3 contains 14 residues. The CDR3, as DNA: TGTGCCAGCAGTTTTCAGGGCGGGTGGGAGACCCAGTACTTC. It encodes CASSFQGGWETQYF.

The rearrangement uses TRBV19 and TRBJ1-5; TRBD1 might be the D (5 bases). With 5 bases removed from V and 2 bases from J, the gap between germline ends came to 13 bases. This CDR3 region has 15 residues. Per the germline V gene, CDR1 is LNHDA and CDR2 is SQIVND (reference sequence). DNA of the CDR3: TGTGCCAGTAGTCAAGGGGTCAGTGGCAATCAGCCCCAGCATTTT. Amino acids: CASSQGVSGNQPQHF.

CDR3 amino acids: CASTPFFGRGTEAFF. The CDR3 nucleotides read TGTGCCAGCACCCCCTTTTTCGGCCGGGGCACTGAAGCTTTCTTT. The chain links TRBV12-3 or TRBV12-4 to TRBJ1-1; D gene unclear. V shed 7 bases and J shed 4 bases, with 19 bases lying between them. This CDR3 is built from 15 residues.